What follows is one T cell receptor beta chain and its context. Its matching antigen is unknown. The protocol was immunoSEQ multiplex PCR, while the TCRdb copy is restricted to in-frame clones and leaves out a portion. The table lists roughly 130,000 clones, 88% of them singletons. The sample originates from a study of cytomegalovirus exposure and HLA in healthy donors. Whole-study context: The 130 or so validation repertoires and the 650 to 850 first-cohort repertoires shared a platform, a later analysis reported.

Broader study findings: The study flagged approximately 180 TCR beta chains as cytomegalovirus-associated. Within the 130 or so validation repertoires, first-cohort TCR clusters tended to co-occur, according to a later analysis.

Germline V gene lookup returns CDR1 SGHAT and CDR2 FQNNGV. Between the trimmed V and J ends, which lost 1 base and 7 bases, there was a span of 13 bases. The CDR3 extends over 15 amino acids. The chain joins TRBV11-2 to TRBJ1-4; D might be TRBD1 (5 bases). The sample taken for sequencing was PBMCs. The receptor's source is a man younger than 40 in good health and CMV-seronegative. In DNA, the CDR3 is TGTGCCAGCAGCTTAGGGCCTACAGGAATTGAAAAACTGTTTTTT. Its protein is CASSLGPTGIEKLFF. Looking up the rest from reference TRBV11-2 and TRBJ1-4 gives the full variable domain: EAGVAQSPRYKIIEKRQSVAFWCNPISGHATLYWYQQILGQGPKLLIQFQNNGVVDDSQLPKDRFSAERLKGVDSTLKIQPAKLEDSAVYLCASSLGPTGIEKLFFGSGTQLSVL.